The rows below give T cell receptor beta chains drawn from one sample of a study of T cells after yellow fever vaccination. Via MiXCR, TCRdb re-called the 5' RACE reads, giving one row per CDR3 protein. The sample has 300,000 to 350,000 distinct CDR3 sequences, approximately 4.3% seen once. Sequenced here: PBMCs, sampled 15 days after the yellow fever booster vaccination. These receptors were obtained from a young man who received the YFV17D yellow fever vaccine. Both conserved end residues are part of each CDR3. Fields, in order: clone size, V gene, D gene, J gene, CDR3 protein, CDR3 DNA. D genes are given only for firm matches. Clone size is not always given. Where it is, it says once, few, many or a class for expanded clones.

few,TRBV10-3,-,TRBJ1-5,CAIRQDSNQPQHF,TGTGCCATAAGACAAGACAGCAATCAGCCCCAGCATTTT
few,TRBV10-3,-,TRBJ1-6,CATRVLGSPLHF,TGTGCCACCAGGGTTCTTGGGTCACCCCTCCACTTT
many,TRBV9,TRBD1,TRBJ1-2,CASSTAGTGGDGYTF,TGTGCCAGCAGCACCGCCGGGACAGGGGGAGACGGCTACACCTTC
many,TRBV27,-,TRBJ2-1,CASSIASSTYNEQFF,TGTGCCAGCAGTATAGCTAGCAGTACCTACAATGAGCAGTTCTTC
-,TRBV6-2/TRBV6-3,-,TRBJ2-2,CASSSRSPGTGELFF,TGTGCCAGCAGCTCCCGGAGCCCGGGCACCGGGGAGCTGTTTTTT
few,TRBV2,TRBD1,TRBJ1-1,CASSVRGRRDTEAFF,TGTGCCAGCAGTGTCAGGGGGCGAAGGGACACTGAAGCTTTCTTT
-,TRBV6-2/TRBV6-3,TRBD1,TRBJ2-6,CASSPRGRGLSGANVLTF,TGTGCCAGCAGTCCCCGTGGCAGGGGGCTGTCTGGGGCCAACGTCCTGACTTTC
many,TRBV6-6,-,TRBJ1-6,CASSVQQGSNSPLHF,TGTGCCAGCAGCGTCCAGCAGGGAAGTAATTCACCCCTCCACTTT
few,TRBV6-2/TRBV6-3,-,TRBJ2-3,CASVSGDTQYF,TGTGCCAGCGTCTCGGGGGATACGCAGTATTTT
few,TRBV3-1,TRBD1,TRBJ2-2,CASSAQGSTGELFF,TGTGCCAGCAGCGCACAGGGGAGTACCGGGGAGCTGTTTTTT
many,TRBV7-7,-,TRBJ2-1,CASSPMTSSDEQFF,TGTGCCAGCAGCCCTATGACTAGTAGCGATGAGCAGTTCTTC
many,TRBV6-4,TRBD2,TRBJ2-1,CASSPGPGLADNEQFF,TGTGCCAGCAGCCCGGGGCCGGGACTAGCGGACAATGAGCAGTTCTTC
few,TRBV12-3/TRBV12-4,-,TRBJ1-3,CASKQGSGNTIYF,TGTGCCAGCAAACAGGGCTCTGGAAACACCATATATTTT
-,TRBV30,-,TRBJ1-1,CAWIKNTEAFF,TGTGCCTGGATTAAGAACACTGAAGCTTTCTTT
-,TRBV9,-,TRBJ1-2,CASSTQDSWALWGYTF,TGTGCCAGCAGCACCCAGGACAGTTGGGCCCTTTGGGGCTACACCTTC
-,TRBV7-8,-,TRBJ1-4,CASSPYRVATNEKLFF,TGTGCCAGCAGCCCATACAGGGTTGCAACTAATGAAAAACTGTTTTTT
-,TRBV7-2,-,TRBJ1-2,CASSLGLESYGYTF,TGTGCCAGCAGCTTAGGCTTGGAGTCCTATGGCTACACCTTC
many,TRBV20-1,-,TRBJ2-3,CSARPHSGTDTQYF,TGCAGTGCTAGGCCCCATTCCGGGACAGATACGCAGTATTTT
-,TRBV7-2,TRBD1,TRBJ1-5,CASSLIGGDQPQHF,TGTGCCAGCAGCTTAATAGGGGGCGATCAGCCCCAGCATTTT
few,TRBV12-3/TRBV12-4,TRBD1,TRBJ1-2,CASSGGQDPYGYTF,TGTGCCAGCAGCGGAGGACAGGATCCTTATGGCTACACCTTC
many,TRBV7-9,TRBD2,TRBJ2-5,CASSLGDTSGGQETQYF,TGTGCCAGCAGCTTAGGAGATACTAGCGGGGGACAAGAGACCCAGTACTTC
few,TRBV10-3,TRBD1,TRBJ2-3,CAIRPGQGFPHTDTQYF,TGTGCCATCAGGCCGGGACAGGGTTTTCCACACACAGATACGCAGTATTTT
few,TRBV7-9,-,TRBJ1-1,CASSHPTEAFF,TGTGCCAGCAGCCACCCCACTGAAGCTTTCTTT
many,TRBV4-1,-,TRBJ2-3,CASSQGTVDTQYF,TGCGCCAGCAGCCAGGGTACAGTAGATACGCAGTATTTT
-,TRBV6-2/TRBV6-3,-,TRBJ2-5,CASSYSWAQQETQYF,TGTGCCAGCAGTTACTCATGGGCCCAACAGGAGACCCAGTACTTC
few,TRBV5-6,-,TRBJ2-1,CASSPTTAYNEQFF,TGTGCCAGCAGCCCCACGACGGCCTACAATGAGCAGTTCTTC
-,TRBV7-2,-,TRBJ2-2,CASSRIHYSNTGELFF,TGTGCCAGCAGCCGAATCCACTACTCGAACACCGGGGAGCTGTTTTTT
-,TRBV7-3,-,TRBJ2-3,CASSRSRTGSTDTQYF,TGTGCCAGCAGTCGGAGCAGGACTGGTAGCACAGATACGCAGTATTTT
many,TRBV7-2,TRBD2,TRBJ2-2,CASSLRTSGAGGELFF,TGTGCCAGCAGCTTAAGGACTAGCGGGGCGGGTGGGGAGCTGTTTTTT
many,TRBV6-6,TRBD1,TRBJ1-6,CASILQGARVGSPLHF,TGTGCCAGCATTTTACAGGGGGCGCGGGTTGGCTCACCCCTCCACTTT
few,TRBV27,TRBD1,TRBJ2-7,CASSQRDSYYEQYF,TGTGCCAGCAGTCAACGGGACAGCTACTACGAGCAGTACTTC
many,TRBV29-1,-,TRBJ1-1,CSVAAPRDLTEAFF,TGCAGCGTTGCAGCGCCCCGGGATCTAACTGAAGCTTTCTTT
few,TRBV9,-,TRBJ1-6,CASSVGVSSYNSPLHF,TGTGCCAGCAGCGTAGGAGTCAGCTCCTATAATTCACCCCTCCACTTT
-,TRBV12-3/TRBV12-4,TRBD2,TRBJ2-3,CASSLRGGPGDTQYF,TGTGCCAGCAGTTTACGGGGGGGGCCAGGAGATACGCAGTATTTT
many,TRBV7-9,-,TRBJ1-2,CASSLRGPLRGYTF,TGTGCCAGCAGCCTCCGGGGTCCTCTGAGGGGCTACACCTTC
-,TRBV12-3/TRBV12-4,-,TRBJ1-1,CASSSWGGGTTEAFF,TGTGCCAGCAGCTCTTGGGGGGGCGGTACCACTGAAGCTTTCTTT
many,TRBV5-6,TRBD1,TRBJ2-5,CASSSLTGVETQYF,TGTGCCAGCAGCTCTCTGACAGGGGTCGAGACCCAGTACTTC
-,TRBV10-1,TRBD1,TRBJ1-6,CASSESGTGANSPLHF,TGCGCCAGCAGTGAGTCCGGGACAGGGGCCAATTCACCCCTCCACTTT
few,TRBV28,-,TRBJ1-4,CASSPPRGFEEKLFF,TGTGCCAGCAGCCCCCCGAGAGGGTTTGAGGAAAAACTGTTTTTT
few,TRBV19,-,TRBJ2-3,CASRASARDTQYF,TGTGCCAGTCGAGCTAGCGCCCGCGATACGCAGTATTTT
few,TRBV15,-,TRBJ1-1,CATSRVPNTEAFF,TGTGCCACCAGCAGAGTACCGAACACTGAAGCTTTCTTT
-,TRBV6-2/TRBV6-3,-,TRBJ2-3,CASSYGDPVRDTQYF,TGTGCCAGCAGTTACGGGGACCCAGTTAGAGATACGCAGTATTTT
-,TRBV7-2,-,TRBJ2-5,CASSARLGETQYF,TGTGCCAGCAGCGCCAGACTGGGCGAGACCCAGTACTTC
few,TRBV5-5,-,TRBJ1-5,CASSSEGLTGSRNQPQHF,TGTGCCAGCAGCTCGGAAGGCCTGACAGGTAGTAGGAATCAGCCCCAGCATTTT
-,TRBV4-1,TRBD2,TRBJ2-5,CASSPGPARGYQETQYF,TGCGCCAGCAGCCCCGGCCCGGCGCGGGGGTACCAAGAGACCCAGTACTTC
-,TRBV5-5,-,TRBJ1-1,CASSLEGKGTEAFF,TGTGCCAGCAGCTTGGAGGGGAAGGGCACTGAAGCTTTCTTT
many,TRBV7-2,-,TRBJ1-3,CASSLDPSLYSGNTIYF,TGTGCCAGCAGCTTAGACCCCTCACTATATTCTGGAAACACCATATATTTT
few,TRBV12-3/TRBV12-4,-,TRBJ1-1,CASSSSIRSDSTNTEAFF,TGTGCCAGCAGTTCCTCCATCCGGAGCGACTCAACAAACACTGAAGCTTTCTTT
few,TRBV6-2/TRBV6-3,TRBD1,TRBJ1-5,CASRAGTGVSDQPQHF,TGTGCCAGCAGAGCCGGGACAGGGGTCTCCGATCAGCCCCAGCATTTT
-,TRBV29-1,-,TRBJ1-1,CSTIPPGFPMNTEAFF,TGCAGCACCATCCCACCGGGATTTCCCATGAACACTGAAGCTTTCTTT
-,TRBV4-3,-,TRBJ1-1,CASSQLRYGNTEAFF,TGCGCCAGCAGCCAACTGAGGTACGGGAACACTGAAGCTTTCTTT